Presented here are 17 T cell receptor beta chains from one specimen sequenced in a study of shared clonotypes between healthy human individuals. The table came from immunoSEQ multiplex PCR; TCRdb's copy has only in-frame clones and leaves some out. Among more than 2 million clones listed, roughly 95% were seen once. Specimen: naive CD4+ T cells sorted from blood. Subset noted: CD45RA+ positively selected. These receptor sequences come from a man between 18 and 29 years old in good health.

The gene calls are TRBV2 and TRBJ1-4, with D uncertain. The germline gives CDR1 SNHLY, CDR2 FYNNEI. CDR3 size: 14 residues. V lost 5 bases to trimming and J lost 11 bases, with 18 bases between them. The chain's CDR3 is CASSPPLKKFKLFF. CDR3 sequence (DNA): TGTGCCAGCAGTCCCCCATTAAAAAAATTTAAACTGTTTTTT. The full variable domain, rest sourced from reference TRBV2 and TRBJ1-4, is EPEVTQTPSHQVTQMGQEVILRCVPISNHLYFYWYRQILGQKVEFLVSFYNNEISEKSEIFDDQFSVERPDGSNFTLKIRSTKLEDSAMYFCASSPPLKKFKLFFGSGTQLSVL.

The chain employs TRBV5-4 and TRBJ1-1; D gene unclear. CDR1 and CDR2 from the germline V gene are SGHNT and YYREEE (reference sequence). The V gene lost 2 bases and the J gene lost 0 bases, with 14 bases spanning the gap. The CDR3 spans 16 residues. Written as DNA, the CDR3 is TGTGCCAGCAGCTTACCCCCCTCAGCAATGAACACTGAAGCTTTCTTT. Translating gives CASSLPPSAMNTEAFF.

This rearrangement joins TRBV7-2 to TRBJ2-1; TRBD1 is a possible D gene (5 bases). Germline V gives CDR1 SGHTA, CDR2 FQGNSA. Trimming left V 5 bases short and J 0 bases short, with 14 bases between. The CDR3 covers 16 residues. Written as DNA, the CDR3 is TGTGCCAGCAGCCTGGAGACAGCTTCCTCCTACAATGAGCAGTTCTTC. Its translation: CASSLETASSYNEQFF.

With respect to this clone: A much bigger clone sits one base away, suggesting this may be a read error. The CDR3 DNA follows: TGTGCCAGCCAAGCGCAGGGCGGAGGCCACACCTTC. It encodes CASQAQGGGHTF. V usage is TRBV2 and J usage is TRBJ1-2, with D possibly matching TRBD1 (5 bases). V gave up 8 bases and J gave up 12 bases, with 19 bases separating them. The germline gives CDR1 SNHLY, CDR2 FYNNEI. CDR3 length: 12 residues. The variable domain in full, with the rest retrieved from reference TRBV2 and TRBJ1-2, is EPEVTQTPSHQVTQMGQEVILRCVPISNHLYFYWYRQILGQKVEFLVSFYNNEISEKSEIFDDQFSVERPDGSNFTLKIRSTKLEDSAMYFCASQAQGGGHTFGSGTRLTVV.

The rearrangement joins TRBV5-4 to TRBJ2-3, with TRBD2 matching over 8 bases. Per the germline V gene, CDR1 is SGHNT and CDR2 is YYREEE (reference sequence). The junction had 11 bases not matched to a gene; V was cut back by 4 bases and J by 4 bases. The CDR3 runs to 16 residues. The CDR3 bases are TGTGCCAGCAGCACTGGCGGGGGGCGCGGTTCAGATACGCAGTATTTT. Translating gives CASSTGGGRGSDTQYF. The full variable domain, completed using reference TRBV5-4 and TRBJ2-3, is ETGVTQSPTHLIKTRGQQVTLRCSSQSGHNTVSWYQQALGQGPQFIFQYYREEENGRGNFPPRFSGLQFPNYSSELNVNALELDDSALYLCASSTGGGRGSDTQYFGPGTRLTVL.

The count of this clone is one. The rearrangement uses TRBV27 and TRBJ2-7, with 9 nucleotides matching TRBD1. The junction had 3 bases not matched to a gene; V was cut back by 5 bases and J by 4 bases. The CDR3 spans 13 residues. Germline V gene lookup returns CDR1 MNHEY and CDR2 SMNVEV (reference sequence). The CDR3 DNA reads TGTGCCAGCAGTCGAGGACAGGGGTACGAGCAGTACTTC. It specifies CASSRGQGYEQYF.

The chain recombines TRBV5-4 with TRBJ2-1, with TRBD2 matching 9 bases. Germline V lookup: CDR1 SGHNT, CDR2 YYREEE (reference sequence). V gave up 6 bases and J gave up 6 bases; unmatched junction bases: 10. This CDR3 contains 15 residues. The DNA of the CDR3 is TGTGCCAGCACCGAACGGCGGGGGGGCCGCAATGAGCAGTTCTTC. This gives the protein CASTERRGGRNEQFF. The full variable domain, its missing parts supplied by reference TRBV5-4 and TRBJ2-1, is ETGVTQSPTHLIKTRGQQVTLRCSSQSGHNTVSWYQQALGQGPQFIFQYYREEENGRGNFPPRFSGLQFPNYSSELNVNALELDDSALYLCASTERRGGRNEQFFGPGTRLTVL.

For this clone: The same CDR3 is also encoded by other DNA sequences in this sample. The chain combines TRBV5-1 with TRBJ1-1, with TRBD1 as a possible D gene (5 bases). The length of the CDR3 is 13 residues. Trimming shortened V by 4 bases and J by 1 base, and 8 bases separated the two germline ends. Germline values: CDR1 SGHRS, CDR2 YFSETQ. CDR3 residues: CASSGQGNTEAFF. The CDR3 nucleotides are TGCGCCAGCAGCGGGCAGGGGAACACTGAAGCTTTCTTT. Looking up the rest from reference TRBV5-1 and TRBJ1-1 gives the full variable domain: KAGVTQTPRYLIKTRGQQVTLSCSPISGHRSVSWYQQTPGQGLQFLFEYFSETQRNKGNFPGRFSGRQFSNSRSEMNVSTLELGDSALYLCASSGQGNTEAFFGQGTRLTVV.

This clone was found once. The gene calls are TRBV6-1 and TRBJ2-3; a possible D gene is TRBD2 (5 bases). The CDR3 is 17 residues long. Germline V CDR1 and CDR2: MNHNS, SASEGT. Trimming took off 4 bases at V and 6 bases at J, with 23 bases between the two ends. The CDR3 sequence is CASSASGLVPGGDTQYF. The CDR3 DNA is TGTGCCAGCAGTGCCTCGGGGTTGGTACCCGGCGGGGATACGCAGTATTTT.

The chain employs TRBV2 and TRBJ2-1; 8 bases align to TRBD2. The V gene end was trimmed by 2 bases and the J gene end by 6 bases; junction bases not matched to a gene: 3. This CDR3 region has 14 residues. CDR1 SNHLY and CDR2 FYNNEI come from the germline V gene. The CDR3 sequence is CASSESGTSNEQFF. Written as DNA, the CDR3 is TGTGCCAGCAGTGAATCCGGGACTAGCAATGAGCAGTTCTTC.

The chain links TRBV11-3 to TRBJ2-1; D is unresolved. Germline assignment: CDR1 SGHNT and CDR2 YENEEA. V was pared by 4 bases and J by 0 bases, with 7 bases between. The CDR3 is made up of 14 amino acids. The CDR3 sequence is CASSYGPSYNEQFF. CDR3 DNA sequence: TGTGCCAGCAGCTACGGACCCTCCTACAATGAGCAGTTCTTC.

The genes are TRBV2 and TRBJ2-1; D might be TRBD1 (5 bases). Germline CDR1 reads SNHLY; CDR2 reads FYNNEI. V was pared by 6 bases and J by 9 bases, with 6 bases between. CDR3 size: 10 residues. The CDR3 DNA follows: TGTGCCAGCAGACAGGCTGAGCAGTTCTTC. This encodes CASRQAEQFF.

The chain combines TRBV7-3 with TRBJ2-7; TRBD1 aligns across 11 bases. J lost 8 bases, V lost 5 bases, and 8 bases had no gene match. CDR3 length: 14 amino acids. The germline gives CDR1 SGHTA, CDR2 FQGTGA. DNA of the CDR3: TGTGCCAGCAGCAGCGGAGGGACAGGGGGAAAGCAGTACTTC. It codes for CASSSGGTGGKQYF. Supplemented by reference TRBV7-3 and TRBJ2-7, the full variable domain reads GAGVSQTPSNKVTEKGKYVELRCDPISGHTALYWYRQSLGQGPEFLIYFQGTGAADDSGLPNDRFFAVRPEGSVSTLKIQRTERGDSAVYLCASSSGGTGGKQYFGPGTRLTVT.

The chain carries TRBV27 and TRBJ2-7; 7 bases fit TRBD1. Trimming removed 5 bases from V and 2 bases from J; junction bases left unmatched: 9. This CDR3 comprises 15 residues. Looked up from germline, CDR1 is MNHEY and CDR2 is SMNVEV (reference sequence). CDR3 residues: CASSPAGTVTYEQYF. The CDR3, as DNA: TGTGCCAGCAGTCCTGCCGGGACAGTTACCTACGAGCAGTACTTC.

The chain carries TRBV6-4 and TRBJ2-3; TRBD2 matches 11 bases. Germline V CDR1 and CDR2: MRHNA, SNTAGT. The trim removed 6 bases at V and 4 bases at J, leaving 9 bases unmatched. The CDR3 consists of 16 residues. The CDR3: CASSQGRTSGSDTQYF. In DNA form, the CDR3 reads TGTGCCAGCAGCCAGGGCCGGACTAGCGGGTCAGATACGCAGTATTTT.

This chain links TRBV28 with TRBJ2-3, with 9 bases that match TRBD2. V dropped 5 bases and J dropped 9; count of bases not matched to a gene: 9. Per the germline V gene, CDR1 is MDHEN and CDR2 is SYDVKM. The CDR3 sequence is 14 residues long. The CDR3: CASSGGTSRKTQYF. CDR3 in DNA: TGTGCCAGCAGTGGGGGGACTAGCAGAAAGACGCAGTATTTT.

V usage is TRBV10-1 and J usage is TRBJ1-1; no firm D call. V dropped 6 bases and J dropped 1 base, with 12 bases sitting between them. The length of the CDR3 is 14 residues. The germline CDR1 and CDR2 sequences are WNHNN and SYGVQD (reference sequence). The CDR3 DNA is TGCGCCAGCAGAAATGGAGGGCAGAACACTGAAGCTTTCTTT. Translating it yields CASRNGGQNTEAFF.